This entry concerns a single T cell receptor beta chain. The entry originates in a study of CD8 T cells in Susac syndrome. Peripheral blood CD8+ and CD4+ T cells were profiled by TCR beta sequencing. An amount of RNA that ranged from roughly 0.45 to 1 ug was reverse transcribed with random hexamers. An immunoSEQ multiplex PCR generated amplified TCR beta CDR3 products spanning 54 Vbeta and 13 Jbeta. TCRdb called the immunoSEQ multiplex PCR reads again in MiXCR, with one record for every CDR3 protein. Here the sample spans approximately 150,000 distinct CDR3 sequences, 93% being singletons. After removal of 5 bases from V and 5 bases from J, the junction contained 4 bases not matched to a gene. CDR1 and CDR2 from the germline V gene are LNHDA and SQIVND (reference sequence). This CDR3 contains 13 residues.

The material sequenced was CD4+ T cells from PBMCs. This chain connects TRBV19 to TRBJ2-7; the match to TRBD1 covers 9 bases. The receptor comes from a human donor in good health. In DNA form, the CDR3 reads TGTGCCAGTAGTCTACAGGGGGCCAACGAGCAGTACTTC. This sequence encodes CASSLQGANEQYF.